Shown below are 18 T cell receptor beta chains from a single sample sequenced in a study of blood T cells in healthy people across ages. For the second PCR, which ran for about 7 to 11 cycles, a sample-barcoded 5' primer and a J-beta primer mix were used. TCRdb reprocessed the 5' RACE reads via MiXCR and lists one record per CDR3 protein. The sample lists hundreds of thousands of distinct CDR3 sequences; around 26% were seen once. The source material was blood. The receptors here all came from an elderly woman in good health.

The chain recombines TRBV20-1 with TRBJ2-1; maybe TRBD1 (5 bases). V was shortened by 0 bases and J by 2 bases, with 17 bases between the two germline ends. This CDR3 has 17 residues. The germline V gene has CDR1 DFQATT and CDR2 SNEGSKA (reference sequence). The CDR3 here is CSARDGKGQGTYNEQFF. CDR3 nucleotide sequence: TGCAGTGCTAGAGATGGGAAGGGGCAGGGAACCTACAATGAGCAGTTCTTC.

This clonotype appeared a single time. The chain carries TRBV29-1 and TRBJ2-2; D gene uncertain. V lost 0 bases and J lost 8, with 10 bases in between. The V gene's germline CDR1 is SQVTM and CDR2 ANQGSEA. This CDR3 has 13 residues. The CDR3 here is CSVEEPSPGELFF. The CDR3 DNA sequence: TGCAGCGTTGAAGAGCCCTCCCCGGGGGAGCTGTTTTTT.

This clonotype has only a few counts. The J gene is TRBJ1-2, the V gene TRBV20-1, with D possibly matching TRBD1 (6 bases). Trimming cost V 3 bases and J 6 bases, with 11 bases left between them. The CDR3 has 12 amino acids. In germline, CDR1 is DFQATT, CDR2 SNEGSKA (reference sequence). The CDR3 reads CSASRGLDGYTF. The CDR3 DNA sequence: TGCAGTGCTAGTCGGGGGCTAGATGGCTACACCTTC.

Remarks on this clonotype: This clone may be a read error of a much larger clone one base away. The V call is TRBV20-1, the J call TRBJ2-7, with 10 bases identical to TRBD2. Germline loops: CDR1 DFQATT, CDR2 SNEGSKA (reference sequence). CDR3 size: 14 residues. For the CDR3, the DNA is TGCAGTGCTAGGACTAGCGGGCCCCGGGAGACCCAGGACTTC. Translation: CSARTSGPRETQDF.

This clonotype was seen many times. This chain connects TRBV5-5 to TRBJ2-1, with TRBD2 matching 12 bases. The CDR3 is 18 amino acids. J gave up 4 bases and V 3 bases, and 11 bases lay outside the gene matches. Per the germline V gene, CDR1 is SGHKS and CDR2 is YYEKEE (reference sequence). DNA of the CDR3: TGTGCCAGCAGCTCTTCCGTGACTAGCGGGGGACTTTACAATGAGCAGTTCTTC. Protein product: CASSSSVTSGGLYNEQFF.

This clonotype was seen repeatedly, ten times or more. The genes are TRBV28 and TRBJ2-6, with 7 bases fitting TRBD1. From germline, CDR1 is MDHEN and CDR2 SYDVKM. The CDR3 runs to 15 residues. V was clipped by 5 bases and J by 2 bases; unmatched bases: 3. The CDR3 region has the DNA TGTGCCAGCAGTAAAGGGGGCGCTGGGGCCAACGTCCTGACTTTC. This sequence encodes CASSKGGAGANVLTF.

The chain is built from TRBV11-2 and TRBJ2-7; tentative D call: TRBD1 (6 bases). The CDR3 has 16 amino acids. V shed 5 bases and J shed 1 base, with 18 bases lying between them. CDR1 and CDR2 from the germline V gene are SGHAT and FQNNGV. DNA of the CDR3: TGTGCCAGCAGCGGCGACCGGGACATAAGATCCTACGAGCAGTACTTC. Translated: CASSGDRDIRSYEQYF.

This clonotype occurred many times. The V call is TRBV12-3 or TRBV12-4, the J call TRBJ1-4; no clear D gene. The CDR3 spans 13 residues. The V end was cut by 3 bases, the J end by 8 bases, with 10 bases between. CDR3 residues: CASSFGLGEKLFF. As DNA, the CDR3 is TGTGCCAGCAGTTTCGGGTTGGGGGAAAAACTGTTTTTT.

The sample holds many counts of this clonotype. V gene TRBV18 combines with J gene TRBJ2-1; 8 bases agree with TRBD2. The trim removed 11 bases at V and 7 bases at J, leaving 13 bases unmatched. Germline CDR1 is KGHSH and CDR2 is LQKENI. The CDR3 consists of 14 residues. Written as DNA, the CDR3 is TGTGCCTCCTTGCCGGCGGGGGGTAGAAATGAGCAGTTCTTC. Translation gives CASLPAGGRNEQFF.

This clonotype was counted ten times or more. The chain links TRBV6-2 or TRBV6-3 to TRBJ2-1; TRBD2 aligns across 10 bases. Trimming took 2 bases from V and 2 from J; bases not matched to a gene: 3. Germline V lookup: CDR1 MNHEY, CDR2 SVGEGT. The CDR3 contains 16 residues. This chain's CDR3 is CASSYPAGGAYNEQFF. In DNA, the CDR3 is TGTGCCAGCAGTTACCCAGCGGGGGGGGCCTACAATGAGCAGTTCTTC.

The V and J genes are TRBV7-2 and TRBJ1-5, with 7 nucleotides matching TRBD1. V lost 4 bases to trimming and J lost 12 bases; unmatched junction nucleotides: 6. The germline V gene has CDR1 SGHTA and CDR2 FQGNSA. The CDR3 covers 12 residues. The CDR3 region is CASSYRQGNQHF. Here the CDR3 DNA reads TGTGCCAGCAGCTACCGACAGGGTAACCAGCATTTT. Supplemented by reference TRBV7-2 and TRBJ1-5, the full variable domain reads GAGVSQSPSNKVTEKGKDVELRCDPISGHTALYWYRQSLGQGLEFLIYFQGNSAPDKSGLPSDRFSAERTGGSVSTLTIQRTQQEDSAVYLCASSYRQGNQHFGDGTRLSIL.

CDR3 in amino acids: CASSYSASSTDTQYF. For the CDR3, the DNA is TGTGCCAGCAGTTACTCTGCTAGTAGCACAGATACGCAGTATTTT. The rearrangement uses TRBV12-3 or TRBV12-4 and TRBJ2-3; the D is unclear. The CDR3 runs to 15 residues. The V and J ends lost 4 bases and 0 bases respectively, with 11 bases between them.

The V and J genes are TRBV5-1 and TRBJ2-5; 7 positions match TRBD2. Trimming at V came to 3 bases and at J to 1 base, leaving 3 bases not matched to a gene. The CDR3 is 14 residues long. Germline V gives CDR1 SGHRS, CDR2 YFSETQ. This CDR3 reads CASSWGGTQETQYF. The CDR3, as DNA: TGCGCCAGCAGCTGGGGAGGGACCCAAGAGACCCAGTACTTC.

This clonotype was detected a few times. One end of the junction is discordant with germline, which a read error may explain. The chain employs TRBV3-1 and TRBJ2-7; TRBD2 is a possible D gene (7 bases). This CDR3 spans 15 amino acids. CDR1 and CDR2 from the germline V gene are LGHDT and YNNKEL (reference sequence). The CDR3, as DNA: TGTGCCAGCGGCCAAGGAGGGGGGGCCTCTAGCGAGCAGTACTTC. Protein sequence: CASGQGGGASSEQYF.

This clonotype occurred a few times. A read error is possible here, since a much larger clone lies one base away. V and J are TRBV7-2 and TRBJ2-3, with TRBD1 as a possible D gene (5 bases). Trimming removed 6 bases from V and 5 bases from J, with 12 bases in between. This CDR3 is 13 amino acids long. CDR1 and CDR2 (germline): SGHTA, FQGNSA. The CDR3 DNA sequence: TGTGCCAGCAGGTTGTCCAGGGAAGATACGCAGTATTTT. Residues: CASRLSREDTQYF.

There are many counts of this clonotype. This sequence joins TRBV5-5 and TRBJ2-1, with no clear D. Trimming left V 2 bases short and J 0 bases short, with 9 bases between. The CDR3 length is 15 residues. From germline, CDR1 is SGHKS and CDR2 YYEKEE (reference sequence). CDR3 sequence (DNA): TGTGCCAGCAGCTTATGGAAGAGCTCCTACAATGAGCAGTTCTTC. Translation: CASSLWKSSYNEQFF.

In this sample, this clonotype turned up once. Since a much larger clone is just one base distant, this may be a read error. The chain couples TRBV4-3 to TRBJ1-6; D is unresolved. This CDR3 is built from 16 residues. Germline V gives CDR1 LGHNA, CDR2 YSLEER. In DNA form, the CDR3 reads TGCACCAGCAGCCAAGAAAAATATGGCCCCGGCTCACCCCTCCACTTT. Translation: CTSSQEKYGPGSPLHF.

In the case of this clonotype: Compared with germline, one end of the junction differs, possibly owing to a read error. The chain couples TRBV4-3 to TRBJ1-2, with D hard to call. The CDR3 loop spans 15 amino acids. Germline loops: CDR1 LGHNA, CDR2 YSLEER. The CDR3 coding sequence is TGCGCCAGCAGCCAAAATGGACGGGGAAACTATGACTACACCTTC. Translating gives CASSQNGRGNYDYTF.